This T cell receptor (beta chain) is drawn from a study of T cell responses to AZD1222 COVID-19 vaccine. Study results and limitations: Elevations in Spike-specific TCR breadth and depth followed administration of two AZD1222 doses. It was only after the peak T cell response that any repertoires were sampled. Close to half of all spike-specific TCRs reportedly target regions of the variants that are unmutated.

Samples with a second dose at about 4 or about 12 weeks were pooled together. Clones were sequenced by immunoSEQ multiplex PCR, and TCRdb holds only the in-frame ones, with some missing. The data show 70,000 to 90,000 clones, with roughly 84% seen just once and less than 20% held by the top ten. Trimming removed 8 bases at V and 6 bases at J, with 13 bases between. The CDR3 loop spans 12 amino acids. CDR1 and CDR2 from the germline V gene are MNHNY and SVGAGI (reference sequence). For this clone: Antigen: not known.

The sequence was obtained from an adult who received the AZD1222 COVID-19 vaccine. This chain links TRBV6-6 with TRBJ1-2; D gene uncertain. The starting material was peripheral blood, obtained 28 days after the second AZD1222 dose. The CDR3 reads CASENTNDGYTF. The CDR3 bases are TGTGCCAGCGAGAACACAAATGATGGCTACACCTTC.